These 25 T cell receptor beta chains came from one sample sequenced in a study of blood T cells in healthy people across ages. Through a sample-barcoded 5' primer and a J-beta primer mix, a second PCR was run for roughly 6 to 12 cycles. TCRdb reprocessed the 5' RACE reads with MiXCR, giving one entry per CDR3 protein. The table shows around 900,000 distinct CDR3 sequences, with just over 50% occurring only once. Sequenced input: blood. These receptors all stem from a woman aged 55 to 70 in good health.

The CDR3 sequence: CASTTDSGANVLTF. DNA for the CDR3: TGCGCCAGCACGACAGACTCTGGGGCCAACGTCCTGACTTTC. This chain uses TRBV5-1 with TRBJ2-6; perhaps TRBD1 as D (5 bases). The CDR3 runs to 14 residues. Germline values: CDR1 SGHRS, CDR2 YFSETQ. V gave up 6 bases and J gave up 0 bases, with 7 bases separating them.

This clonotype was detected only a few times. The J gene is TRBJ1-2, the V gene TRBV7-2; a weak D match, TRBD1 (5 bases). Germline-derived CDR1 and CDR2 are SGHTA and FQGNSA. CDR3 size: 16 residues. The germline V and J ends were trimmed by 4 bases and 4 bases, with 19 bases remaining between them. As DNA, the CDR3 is TGTGCCAGCAGCTCAACTCCGGGACCTGCGGGCTATGGCTACACCTTC. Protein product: CASSSTPGPAGYGYTF.

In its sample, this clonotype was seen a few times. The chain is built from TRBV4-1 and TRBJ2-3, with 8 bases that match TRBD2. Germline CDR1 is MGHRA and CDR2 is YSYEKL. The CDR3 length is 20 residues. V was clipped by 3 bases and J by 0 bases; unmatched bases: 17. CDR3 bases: TGCGCCAGCAGCCACGATTTCATAGGACTAGCATCTCGTAGCACAGATACGCAGTATTTT. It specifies CASSHDFIGLASRSTDTQYF.

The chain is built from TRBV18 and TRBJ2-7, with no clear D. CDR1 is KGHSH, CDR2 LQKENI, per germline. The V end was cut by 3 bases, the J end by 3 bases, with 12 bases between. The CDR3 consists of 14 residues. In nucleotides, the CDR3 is TGTGCCAGCTCACCGTCTCAGGATTTCTACGAGCAGTACTTC. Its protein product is CASSPSQDFYEQYF.

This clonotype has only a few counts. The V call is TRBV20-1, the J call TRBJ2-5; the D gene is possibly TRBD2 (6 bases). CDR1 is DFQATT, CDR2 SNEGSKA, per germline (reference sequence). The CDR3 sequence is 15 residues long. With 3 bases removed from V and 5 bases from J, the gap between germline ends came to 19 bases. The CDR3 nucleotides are TGCAGTGCTAGGGTTCGACGGGCGGGATCCGAGACCCAGTACTTC. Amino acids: CSARVRRAGSETQYF.

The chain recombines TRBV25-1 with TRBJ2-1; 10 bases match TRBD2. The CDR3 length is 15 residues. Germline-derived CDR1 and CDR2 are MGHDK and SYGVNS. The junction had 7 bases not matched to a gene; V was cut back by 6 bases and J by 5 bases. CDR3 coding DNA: TGTGCCAGCAGCCGGGGGACTAGCGCCAACAATGAGCAGTTCTTC. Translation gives CASSRGTSANNEQFF.

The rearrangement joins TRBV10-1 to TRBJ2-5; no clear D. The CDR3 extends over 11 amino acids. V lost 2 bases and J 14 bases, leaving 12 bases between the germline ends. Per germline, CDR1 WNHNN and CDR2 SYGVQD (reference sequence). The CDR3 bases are TGCGCCAGCAGTGAGGGCAGGTCGCACTACTTC. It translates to CASSEGRSHYF.

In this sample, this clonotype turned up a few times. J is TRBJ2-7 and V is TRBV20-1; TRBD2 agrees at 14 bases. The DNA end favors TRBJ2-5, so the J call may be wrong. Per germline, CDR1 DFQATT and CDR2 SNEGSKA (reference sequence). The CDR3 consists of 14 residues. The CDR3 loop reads CSAPGLAGVGTQYF. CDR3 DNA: TGCAGTGCCCCGGGACTAGCGGGAGTCGGGACCCAGTACTTC.

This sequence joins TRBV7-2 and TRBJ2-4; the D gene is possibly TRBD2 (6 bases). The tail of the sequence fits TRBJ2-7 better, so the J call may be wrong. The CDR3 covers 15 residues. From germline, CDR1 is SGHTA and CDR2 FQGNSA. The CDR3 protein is CASSSQGGGYYEQYF. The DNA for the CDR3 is TGTGCCAGCAGCTCCCAGGGAGGCGGGTACTACGAGCAGTACTTC.

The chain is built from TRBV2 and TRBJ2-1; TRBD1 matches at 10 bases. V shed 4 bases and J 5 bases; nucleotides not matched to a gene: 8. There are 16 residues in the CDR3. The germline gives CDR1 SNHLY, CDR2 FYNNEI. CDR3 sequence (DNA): TGTGCCAGCAGTGTAGGGTTCGGACAGGGGGACAATGAGCAGTTCTTC. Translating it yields CASSVGFGQGDNEQFF. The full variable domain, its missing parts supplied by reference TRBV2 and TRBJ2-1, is EPEVTQTPSHQVTQMGQEVILRCVPISNHLYFYWYRQILGQKVEFLVSFYNNEISEKSEIFDDQFSVERPDGSNFTLKIRSTKLEDSAMYFCASSVGFGQGDNEQFFGPGTRLTVL.

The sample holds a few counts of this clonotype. DNA of the CDR3: TGTGCCAGCAGTTCCGGGCCACACTACGAGCAGTACTTC. This codes for CASSSGPHYEQYF. The V and J genes are TRBV27 and TRBJ2-7; unclear D gene. The germline V gene has CDR1 MNHEY and CDR2 SMNVEV (reference sequence). This CDR3 has 13 residues. The V end lost 4 bases, the J end lost 3 bases, and 10 bases lay between the germline ends.

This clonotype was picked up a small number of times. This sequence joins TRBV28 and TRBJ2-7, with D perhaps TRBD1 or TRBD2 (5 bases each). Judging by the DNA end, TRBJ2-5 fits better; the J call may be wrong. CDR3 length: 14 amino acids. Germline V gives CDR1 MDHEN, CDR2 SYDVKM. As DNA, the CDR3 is TGTGCCAGCAGTTTTCGGGACCCTGGGGAGACCCAGTACTTC. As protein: CASSFRDPGETQYF.

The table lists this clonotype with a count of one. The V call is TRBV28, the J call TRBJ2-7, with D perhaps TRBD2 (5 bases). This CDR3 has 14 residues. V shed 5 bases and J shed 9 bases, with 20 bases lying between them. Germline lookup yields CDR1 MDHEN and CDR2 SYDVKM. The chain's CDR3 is CASSATGNYGGQYF. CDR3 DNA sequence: TGTGCCAGCAGTGCCACGGGGAACTACGGTGGGCAGTACTTC.

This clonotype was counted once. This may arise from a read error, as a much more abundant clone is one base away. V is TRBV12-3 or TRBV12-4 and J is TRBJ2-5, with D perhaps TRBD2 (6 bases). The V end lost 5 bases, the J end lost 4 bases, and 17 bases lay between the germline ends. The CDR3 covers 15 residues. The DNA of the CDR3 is TGTGCCAGCAGTCGAGATTGGGGAGGTGGAGAGACCCAGTACTTC. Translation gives CASSRDWGGGETQYF.

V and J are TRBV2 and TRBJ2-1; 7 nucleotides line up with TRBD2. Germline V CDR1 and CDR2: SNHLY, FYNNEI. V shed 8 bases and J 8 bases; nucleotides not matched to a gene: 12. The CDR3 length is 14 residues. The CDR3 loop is CASFAGEGSYEQFF. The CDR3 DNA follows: TGTGCCAGCTTCGCGGGAGAAGGTTCGTATGAGCAGTTCTTC.

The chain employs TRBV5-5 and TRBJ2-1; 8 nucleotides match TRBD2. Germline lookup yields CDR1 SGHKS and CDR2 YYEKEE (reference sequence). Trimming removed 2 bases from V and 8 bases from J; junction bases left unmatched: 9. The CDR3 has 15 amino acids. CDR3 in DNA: TGTGCCAGCAGCTTCCCAGCGGGAGACCGCGATGAGCAGTTCTTC. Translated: CASSFPAGDRDEQFF.

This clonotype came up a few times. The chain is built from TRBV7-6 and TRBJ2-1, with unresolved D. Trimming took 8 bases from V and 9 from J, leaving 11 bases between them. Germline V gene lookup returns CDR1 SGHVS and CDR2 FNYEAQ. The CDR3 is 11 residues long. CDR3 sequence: CASSELREQFF. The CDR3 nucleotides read TGTGCCAGCTCGGAGTTACGTGAGCAGTTCTTC. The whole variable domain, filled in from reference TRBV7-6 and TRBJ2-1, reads GAGVSQSPRYKVTKRGQDVALRCDPISGHVSLYWYRQALGQGPEFLTYFNYEAQQDKSGLPNDRFSAERPEGSISTLTIQRTEQRDSAMYRCASSELREQFFGPGTRLTVL.

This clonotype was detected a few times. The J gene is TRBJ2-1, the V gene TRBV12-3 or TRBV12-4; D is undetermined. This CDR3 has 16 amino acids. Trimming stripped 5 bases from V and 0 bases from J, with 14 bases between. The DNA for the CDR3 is TGTGCCAGCAGTCCGACCCCAAGTGGCTCCTACAATGAGCAGTTCTTC. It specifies CASSPTPSGSYNEQFF.

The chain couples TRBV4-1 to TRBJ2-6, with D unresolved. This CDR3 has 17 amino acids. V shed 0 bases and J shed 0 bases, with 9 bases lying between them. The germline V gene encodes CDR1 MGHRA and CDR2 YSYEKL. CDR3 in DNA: TGCGCCAGCAGCCAAGAATTTAGTAGCTCTGGGGCCAACGTCCTGACTTTC. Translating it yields CASSQEFSSSGANVLTF.

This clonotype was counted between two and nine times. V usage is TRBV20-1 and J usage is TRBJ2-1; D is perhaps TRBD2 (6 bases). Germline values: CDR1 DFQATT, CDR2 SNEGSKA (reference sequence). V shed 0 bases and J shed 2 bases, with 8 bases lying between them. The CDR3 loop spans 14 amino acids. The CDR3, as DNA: TGCAGTGCTAGAGATCGGAGGGCCTACAATGAGCAGTTCTTC. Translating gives CSARDRRAYNEQFF.

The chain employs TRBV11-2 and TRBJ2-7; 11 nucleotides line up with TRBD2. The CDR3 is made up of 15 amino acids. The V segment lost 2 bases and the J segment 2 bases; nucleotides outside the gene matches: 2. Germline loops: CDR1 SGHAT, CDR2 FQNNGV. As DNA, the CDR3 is TGTGCCAGCAGCTTAAGACTAGCGGGAACCTACGAGCAGTACTTC. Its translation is CASSLRLAGTYEQYF.

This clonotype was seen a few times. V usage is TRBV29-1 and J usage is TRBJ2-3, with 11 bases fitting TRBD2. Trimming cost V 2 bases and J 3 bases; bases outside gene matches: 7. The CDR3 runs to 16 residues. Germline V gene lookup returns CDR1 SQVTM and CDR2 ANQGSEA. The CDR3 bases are TGCAGCGTTGAACTTTTAGCGGGAGGGCCGACAGATACGCAGTATTTT. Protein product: CSVELLAGGPTDTQYF.

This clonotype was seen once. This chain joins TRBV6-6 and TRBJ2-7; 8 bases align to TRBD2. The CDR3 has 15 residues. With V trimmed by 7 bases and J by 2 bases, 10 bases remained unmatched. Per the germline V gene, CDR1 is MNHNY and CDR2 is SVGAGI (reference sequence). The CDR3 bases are TGTGCCAGCACTCCCGGAGGCGGGAGGCCCTACGAGCAGTACTTC. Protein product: CASTPGGGRPYEQYF.

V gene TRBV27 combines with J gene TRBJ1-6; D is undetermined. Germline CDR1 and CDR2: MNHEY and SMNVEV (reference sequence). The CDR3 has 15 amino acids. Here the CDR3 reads CASALGFQYNSPLHF. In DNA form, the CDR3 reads TGTGCATCGGCGCTCGGTTTTCAATATAATTCACCCCTCCACTTT.

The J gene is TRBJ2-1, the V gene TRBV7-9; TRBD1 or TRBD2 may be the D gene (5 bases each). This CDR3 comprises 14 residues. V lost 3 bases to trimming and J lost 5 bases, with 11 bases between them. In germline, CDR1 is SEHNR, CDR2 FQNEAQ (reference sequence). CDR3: CASSLGVADNEQFF. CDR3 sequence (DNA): TGTGCCAGCAGCTTGGGGGTTGCCGACAATGAGCAGTTCTTC.